This TCR beta chain was captured by sequencing in a study of blood T cell repertoires in COVID-19. Across the whole study: Some COVID-19 samples were acute and others convalescent; all came from the United States, Italy and Spain.

Original handling: Reference gene primer amplification gave nucleated cell count estimates. Assay used: immunoSEQ multiplex PCR; TCRdb lists only in-frame clones, some missing. V and J calls and clone size are copied from that table; D and trimming were computed from the DNA. Here the sample spans roughly 53,000 clones, roughly 85% being singletons. This CDR3 has 16 amino acids. Germline trimming cut 5 bases from V and 5 bases from J; bases unmatched to any gene: 7. CDR1 and CDR2 (germline): SGHAT, FQNNGV. The receptor comes from a man of 80 years or more with acute or convalescent COVID-19. This chain links TRBV11-2 with TRBJ2-2, with 11 bases lining up with TRBD1. Sequencing input: peripheral blood. CDR3 DNA sequence: TGTGCCAGCAGCCCCCTGGGGACAGGGGGGACCGGGGAGCTGTTTTTT. Its translation: CASSPLGTGGTGELFF.